This T cell receptor beta chain was obtained from a study of shared clonotypes between healthy human individuals. On the study more broadly: The cohort comprised a couple of women and a few men. Their ages spanned 18 to 49 years.

Looked up from germline, CDR1 is GTSNPN and CDR2 is SVGIG (reference sequence). Trimming took 0 bases from V and 0 from J, leaving 7 bases between them. The CDR3 spans 14 residues. Once extracted for a subset, genomic DNA was divided evenly among several immunoSEQ plates. This table comes from immunoSEQ multiplex PCR, and its TCRdb copy is limited to in-frame clones, with some not included. The sample lists about 99,000 clones; roughly half were seen once. The table lists this clone with many counts. Sequencing used PBMCs. The chain links TRBV30 to TRBJ2-3; D is ambiguous. This sequence originates from a woman in her thirties or forties in good health. Some clones in this sample may be carry-over from other donors' samples. The CDR3 DNA sequence: TGTGCCTGGAGTGTAGGGCTTAGCACAGATACGCAGTATTTT. Amino acids: CAWSVGLSTDTQYF.